A few counts support the clone carrying this TCR beta chain. Antigen unknown. Individual cDNA molecules carried attached unique molecular identifiers. MiXCR, applied by TCRdb to the 5' RACE reads, yields one record per CDR3 protein. The sample holds about 39,000 distinct CDR3 sequences, 4% seen once. The data were obtained in a study of early T cells in non-severe SARS-CoV-2 infection. Study-wide context: Bulk RNA from unsorted whole blood was sequenced; chains were unpaired.

CDR3 length: 13 amino acids. The germline V gene has CDR1 SGHRS and CDR2 YFSETQ. The V end lost 1 base, the J end lost 8 bases, and 7 bases lay between the germline ends. Study results and limitations: Matching results from VDJdb favored anti-spike CD8 responses, leaving private and CD4 specificities undetected.

The sample consisted of whole blood. This chain uses TRBV5-1 with TRBJ1-6; maybe TRBD1 (5 bases). The TCR comes from an adult who was a healthcare worker with PCR-confirmed SARS-CoV-2 infection or an uninfected control (not recorded which). The CDR3 protein is CASSLQGDSPLHF. The CDR3 DNA is TGCGCCAGCAGCTTGCAGGGCGATTCACCCCTCCACTTT. Based on the CDR3 plus reference TRBV5-1 and TRBJ1-6, the full variable domain is KAGVTQTPRYLIKTRGQQVTLSCSPISGHRSVSWYQQTPGQGLQFLFEYFSETQRNKGNFPGRFSGRQFSNSRSEMNVSTLELGDSALYLCASSLQGDSPLHFGNGTRLTVT.